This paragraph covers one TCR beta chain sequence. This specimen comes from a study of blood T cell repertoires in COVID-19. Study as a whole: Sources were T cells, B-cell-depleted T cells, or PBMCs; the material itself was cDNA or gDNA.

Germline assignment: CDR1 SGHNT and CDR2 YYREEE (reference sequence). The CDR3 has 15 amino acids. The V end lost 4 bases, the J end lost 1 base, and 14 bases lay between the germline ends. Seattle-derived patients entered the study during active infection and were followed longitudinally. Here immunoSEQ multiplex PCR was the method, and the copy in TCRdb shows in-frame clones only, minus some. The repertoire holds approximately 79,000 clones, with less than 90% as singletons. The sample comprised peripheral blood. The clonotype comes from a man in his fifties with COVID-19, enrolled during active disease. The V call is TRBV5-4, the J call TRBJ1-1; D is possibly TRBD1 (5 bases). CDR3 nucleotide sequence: TGTGCCAGCAGCACACAGGTTTTGGGGAACACTGAAGCTTTCTTT. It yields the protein CASSTQVLGNTEAFF.